These T cell receptor beta chains were read from a single sample in a study of blood T cell repertoires in COVID-19. Repertoires were generated with immunoSEQ multiplex PCR, while TCRdb's copy carries only in-frame clones and drops some. The table records about 190,000 clones, approximately 79% of them present only once. The sample was peripheral blood. The receptors here all came from a man aged 60 to 75 with active or convalescent COVID-19. CDR3s include the opening cysteine and the closing phenylalanine or tryptophan. A D gene is named only where the DNA matches it firmly. Only part of the rows carry a size: once, few, many, or a class if the clone is expanded.

CASKLSGGKDEQFF TGCGCCAGCAAATTAAGCGGCGGGAAGGATGAGCAGTTCTTC TRBJ2-1 - TRBV5-1 -
CASSLQVTNTDTQYF TGTGCCAGCAGCCTCCAGGTGACTAACACAGATACGCAGTATTTT TRBJ2-3 - TRBV7-2 -
CASSTGGNQPQHF TGTGCCAGCAGCACAGGGGGAAATCAGCCCCAGCATTTT TRBJ1-5 TRBD1 TRBV28 -
CASSLAVTAPYGYTF TGTGCCAGCAGCTTAGCAGTGACAGCGCCCTATGGCTACACCTTC TRBJ1-2 - TRBV7-2 -
CAWSLTSGHEQFF TGTGCCTGGAGTCTGACTAGCGGACATGAGCAGTTCTTC TRBJ2-1 TRBD2 TRBV30 -
CASSLGHPYEQYF TGTGCCAGCAGCTTGGGACACCCCTACGAGCAGTACTTC TRBJ2-7 - TRBV5-4 -
CASSPMGYTF TGCGCCAGCAGCCCTATGGGCTACACCTTC TRBJ1-2 - TRBV4-1 once
CASSPVLGIYEQYF TGTGCCAGCTCCCCCGTTCTCGGGATCTACGAGCAGTACTTC TRBJ2-7 - TRBV18 -
CASSPGTGYQPQHF TGCGCCAGCAGCCCCGGGACAGGGTATCAGCCCCAGCATTTT TRBJ1-5 TRBD1 TRBV5-1 -
CASSESRDYGYTF TGTGCCAGCAGTGAATCCCGAGACTATGGCTACACCTTC TRBJ1-2 - TRBV2 -
CASSRRDRSPETEAFF TGTGCCAGCAGCAGGCGGGACAGGTCGCCCGAGACTGAAGCTTTCTTT TRBJ1-1 TRBD1 TRBV5-4 -
CASREQGAGGYTF TGTGCCAGCAGAGAACAGGGGGCGGGAGGCTACACCTTC TRBJ1-2 TRBD1 TRBV28 few
CASSIGTGTYEQYF TGTGCCAGTAGTATTGGGACAGGGACCTACGAGCAGTACTTC TRBJ2-7 TRBD1 TRBV19 -
CASSTTGGVEKLFF TGCGCCAGCAGCACGACAGGGGGCGTTGAAAAACTGTTTTTT TRBJ1-4 TRBD1 TRBV5-1 -
CASSLSTGGNQPQHF TGTGCCAGCAGTTTATCAACAGGGGGCAATCAGCCCCAGCATTTT TRBJ1-5 TRBD1 TRBV27 -
CASSFGLAPNEQFF TGTGCCAGCAGCTTCGGACTAGCCCCCAATGAGCAGTTCTTC TRBJ2-1 TRBD2 TRBV7-2 -
CASRRGLAEETQYF TGTGCCAGCAGAAGGGGACTAGCGGAAGAGACCCAGTACTTC TRBJ2-5 TRBD2 TRBV6-5 once
CAWSGGQGGYTF TGTGCCTGGAGTGGAGGACAGGGAGGCTACACCTTC TRBJ1-2 TRBD1 TRBV30 few
CASSTGQGGWETQYF TGTGCCAGCAGCACGGGACAGGGGGGATGGGAGACCCAGTACTTC TRBJ2-5 TRBD1 TRBV5-4 -
CASSNAETQYF TGTGCCAGCAGCAATGCGGAGACCCAGTACTTC TRBJ2-5 - TRBV7-2 once
CAISGQGVGQPQHF TGTGCCATCAGCGGACAGGGGGTCGGTCAGCCCCAGCATTTT TRBJ1-5 TRBD1 TRBV10-3 -
CASSAQGDGELFF TGCGCCAGCAGCGCACAGGGTGACGGGGAGCTGTTTTTT TRBJ2-2 - TRBV5-1 -
CATRGGTNTEAFF TGTGCCACCCGGGGGGGGACGAACACTGAAGCTTTCTTT TRBJ1-1 - TRBV12-3/TRBV12-4 -
CASSPATQGVWDTEAFF TGTGCCAGTAGCCCCGCTACACAGGGGGTCTGGGACACTGAAGCTTTCTTT TRBJ1-1 TRBD1 TRBV19 -
CASSLAPRGLRNTEAFF TGTGCCAGCAGCTTGGCGCCCAGGGGGCTGAGGAACACTGAAGCTTTCTTT TRBJ1-1 TRBD1 TRBV5-4 -
CASSLDAGRTGDTQYF TGTGCCAGCAGCTTGGACGCCGGGAGAACCGGAGATACGCAGTATTTT TRBJ2-3 - TRBV5-4 -
CASSVSGTPNRNEQFF TGTGCCAGCAGTGTCTCCGGGACTCCCAACCGCAATGAGCAGTTCTTC TRBJ2-1 - TRBV2 -
CASSPPGQGLLGVQFF TGTGCCAGCAGCCCACCGGGACAGGGGCTTTTAGGTGTGCAGTTCTTC TRBJ2-1 TRBD1 TRBV7-8 -
CASSETGGITDTQYF TGTGCCAGCAGTGAAACGGGGGGAATCACAGATACGCAGTATTTT TRBJ2-3 TRBD2 TRBV6-1 -
CASSPTSGRAYEQYF TGTGCCAGCAGCCCTACTAGCGGGAGGGCGTACGAGCAGTACTTC TRBJ2-7 TRBD2 TRBV5-4 -
CASSFGDTQYF TGTGCCAGCAGTTTCGGGGATACGCAGTATTTT TRBJ2-3 - TRBV12-3/TRBV12-4 few
CASSSDPPGQFNSPLHF TGTGCCAGCAGCTCGGACCCCCCGGGACAGTTTAATTCACCCCTCCACTTT TRBJ1-6 TRBD1 TRBV5-4 -
CASKETSSAGELFF TGTGCCAGCAAGGAGACTAGTTCGGCCGGGGAGCTGTTTTTT TRBJ2-2 - TRBV28 -
CASSFDRGFGTQYF TGTGCCAGCAGCTTCGACAGGGGGTTTGGGACCCAGTACTTC TRBJ2-5 TRBD1 TRBV7-2 -
CASSFVDSTEAFF TGTGCCAGCAGCTTCGTAGATAGCACTGAAGCTTTCTTT TRBJ1-1 - TRBV11-2 few
CASHSGTGAYGYTF TGTGCCAGTCACAGCGGGACAGGAGCCTATGGCTACACCTTC TRBJ1-2 TRBD1 TRBV11-1 -
CASSLAGAQVHEQFF TGTGCCAGCAGTTTAGCGGGAGCGCAGGTCCATGAGCAGTTCTTC TRBJ2-1 TRBD2 TRBV7-2 -
CASSFGRAYEQYF TGTGCCAGCAGTTTCGGGAGGGCCTACGAGCAGTACTTC TRBJ2-7 TRBD2 TRBV6-5 many
CASSDRGETQYF TGCGCCAGCAGCGACCGAGGGGAGACCCAGTACTTC TRBJ2-5 - TRBV5-1 -
CASSLTLAGVGGETQYF TGCGCCAGCAGCTTAACTCTAGCGGGAGTAGGGGGAGAGACCCAGTACTTC TRBJ2-5 TRBD2 TRBV5-1 -
CSATPPGLAGGPQYF TGCAGCGCCACACCGCCGGGACTAGCGGGAGGGCCGCAGTATTTT TRBJ2-3 TRBD2 TRBV29-1 -
CASSSRTGRDNTEAFF TGTGCCAGCAGTTCTCGGACAGGGAGGGATAACACTGAAGCTTTCTTT TRBJ1-1 TRBD1 TRBV28 -
CASSSDRGDTQYF TGTGCCAGCAGTTCCGACAGGGGGGATACGCAGTATTTT TRBJ2-3 TRBD1 TRBV6-5 -
CATTPGQVGLAGGLDTQYF TGTGCCACCACCCCGGGACAGGTTGGACTAGCGGGAGGCCTGGATACGCAGTATTTT TRBJ2-3 TRBD2 TRBV15 -
CASSPRGGEAFF TGTGCCAGTAGTCCGAGGGGAGGGGAAGCTTTCTTT TRBJ1-1 - TRBV19 once
CASSPTNRLAGSYEQYF TGCGCCAGCAGCCCTACAAACCGACTAGCGGGGAGCTACGAGCAGTACTTC TRBJ2-7 TRBD2 TRBV5-1 -